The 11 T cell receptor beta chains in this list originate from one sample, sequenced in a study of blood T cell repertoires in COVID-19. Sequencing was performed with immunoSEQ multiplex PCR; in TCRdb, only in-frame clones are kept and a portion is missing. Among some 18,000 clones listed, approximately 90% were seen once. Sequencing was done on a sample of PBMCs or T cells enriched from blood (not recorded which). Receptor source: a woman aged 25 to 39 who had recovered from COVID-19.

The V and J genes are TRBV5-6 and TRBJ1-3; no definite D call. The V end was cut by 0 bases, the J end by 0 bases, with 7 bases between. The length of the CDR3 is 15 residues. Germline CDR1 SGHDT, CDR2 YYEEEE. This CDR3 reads CASSLGGLSGNTIYF. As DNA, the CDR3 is TGTGCCAGCAGCTTGGGCGGGCTCTCTGGAAACACCATATATTTT.

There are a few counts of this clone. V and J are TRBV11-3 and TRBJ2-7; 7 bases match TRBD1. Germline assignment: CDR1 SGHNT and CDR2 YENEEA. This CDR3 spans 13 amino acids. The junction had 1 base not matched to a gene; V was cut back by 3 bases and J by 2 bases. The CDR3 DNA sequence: TGTGCCAGCAGCTTGACAGGGACCTACGAGCAGTACTTC. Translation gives CASSLTGTYEQYF.

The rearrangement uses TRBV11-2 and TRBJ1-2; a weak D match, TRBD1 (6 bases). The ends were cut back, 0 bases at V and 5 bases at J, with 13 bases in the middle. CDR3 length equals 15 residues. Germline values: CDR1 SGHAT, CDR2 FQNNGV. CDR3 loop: CASSLERRDTYGYTF. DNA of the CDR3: TGTGCCAGCAGCTTAGAACGACGGGACACATATGGCTACACCTTC.

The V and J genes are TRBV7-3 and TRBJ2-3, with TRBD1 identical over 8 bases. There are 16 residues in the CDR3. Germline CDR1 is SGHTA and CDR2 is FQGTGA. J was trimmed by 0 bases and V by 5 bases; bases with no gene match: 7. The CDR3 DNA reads TGTGCCAGCAGCCGGGACAGGCCTGGAAGCACAGATACGCAGTATTTT. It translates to CASSRDRPGSTDTQYF.

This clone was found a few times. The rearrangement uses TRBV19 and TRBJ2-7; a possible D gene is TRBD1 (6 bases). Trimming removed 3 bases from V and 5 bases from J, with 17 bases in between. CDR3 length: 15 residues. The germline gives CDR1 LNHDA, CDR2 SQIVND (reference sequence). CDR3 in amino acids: CASSISAGERDEQYF. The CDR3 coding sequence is TGTGCCAGTAGTATTTCGGCAGGGGAAAGGGACGAGCAGTACTTC.

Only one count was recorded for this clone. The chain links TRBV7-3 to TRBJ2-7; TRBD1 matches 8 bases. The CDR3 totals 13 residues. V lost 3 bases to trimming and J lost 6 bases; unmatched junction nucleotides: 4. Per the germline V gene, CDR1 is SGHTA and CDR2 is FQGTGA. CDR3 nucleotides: TGTGCCAGCAGCTTTCGACAGGGGAGCGAGCAGTACTTC. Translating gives CASSFRQGSEQYF. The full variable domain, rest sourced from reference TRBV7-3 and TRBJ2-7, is GAGVSQTPSNKVTEKGKYVELRCDPISGHTALYWYRQSLGQGPEFLIYFQGTGAADDSGLPNDRFFAVRPEGSVSTLKIQRTERGDSAVYLCASSFRQGSEQYFGPGTRLTVT.

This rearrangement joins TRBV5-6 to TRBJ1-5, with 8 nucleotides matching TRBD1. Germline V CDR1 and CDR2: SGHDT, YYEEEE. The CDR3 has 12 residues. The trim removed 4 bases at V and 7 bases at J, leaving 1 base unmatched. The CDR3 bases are TGTGCCAGCAGCGGACAGGGCCAGCCCCAGCATTTT. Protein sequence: CASSGQGQPQHF. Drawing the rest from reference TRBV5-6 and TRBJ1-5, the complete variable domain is DAGVTQSPTHLIKTRGQQVTLRCSPKSGHDTVSWYQQALGQGPQFIFQYYEEEERQRGNFPDRFSGHQFPNYSSELNVNALLLGDSALYLCASSGQGQPQHFGDGTRLSIL.

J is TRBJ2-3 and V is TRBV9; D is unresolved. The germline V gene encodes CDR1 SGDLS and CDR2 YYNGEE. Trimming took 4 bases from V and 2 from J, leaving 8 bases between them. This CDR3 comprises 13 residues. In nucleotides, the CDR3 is TGTGCCAGCAGCTCCAGGTTCACAGATACGCAGTATTTT. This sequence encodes CASSSRFTDTQYF.

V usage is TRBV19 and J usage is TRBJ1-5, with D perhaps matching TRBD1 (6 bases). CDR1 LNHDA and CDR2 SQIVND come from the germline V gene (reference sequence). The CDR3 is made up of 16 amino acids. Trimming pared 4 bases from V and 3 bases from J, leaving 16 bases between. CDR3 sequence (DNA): TGTGCCAGTAGTAGTCTGACAGGCCTTCCCAATCAGCCCCAGCATTTT. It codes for CASSSLTGLPNQPQHF. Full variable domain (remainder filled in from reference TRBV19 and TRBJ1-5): DGGITQSPKYLFRKEGQNVTLSCEQNLNHDAMYWYRQDPGQGLRLIYYSQIVNDFQKGDIAEGYSVSREKKESFPLTVTSAQKNPTAFYLCASSSLTGLPNQPQHFGDGTRLSIL.

DNA of the CDR3: TGTGCCAGCAGTTACAAGGAGCAAGAGACCCAGTACTTC. Translated, it gives CASSYKEQETQYF. The V gene is TRBV6-2 or TRBV6-3, the J gene TRBJ2-5; no firm D call. Germline-derived CDR1 and CDR2 are MNHEY and SVGEGT. V lost 2 bases to trimming and J lost 2 bases, with 6 bases between them. This CDR3 has 13 residues.

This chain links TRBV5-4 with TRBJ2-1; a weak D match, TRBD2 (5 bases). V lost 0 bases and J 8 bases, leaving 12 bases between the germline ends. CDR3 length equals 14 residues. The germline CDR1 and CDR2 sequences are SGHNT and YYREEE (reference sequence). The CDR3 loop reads CASSLVRGSDEQFF. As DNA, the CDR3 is TGTGCCAGCAGCTTGGTTCGGGGTAGCGATGAGCAGTTCTTC.